This paragraph reports one T cell receptor beta chain. Unique molecular identifiers were used in preparing the TCRbeta library. TCRdb independently ran MiXCR on the PCR reads; one entry per CDR3 protein. The sample carries about 1,000,000 distinct CDR3 sequences, around 30% recorded once. This record belongs to a study of T-cell reconstitution after alpha-beta-depleted transplantation in children. Germline values: CDR1 SGHTA, CDR2 FQGTGA. The CDR3 totals 15 residues. Trimming at V came to 5 bases and at J to 9 bases, leaving 12 bases not matched to a gene. Sequences were derived from PBMCs, mostly from graft donor cells, sampled 360 days after TCRalphabeta/CD19-depleted stem cell transplant. This receptor was taken from a boy in the first two years of life who had a stem cell transplant for SCID, so the T cells may come from the graft donor. The chain couples TRBV7-3 to TRBJ2-1, with 8 bases lining up with TRBD2. CDR3 loop: CASSPLGRGVSEQFF. The CDR3 region has the DNA TGTGCCAGCAGCCCCCTGGGGCGGGGGGTCAGTGAGCAGTTCTTC.